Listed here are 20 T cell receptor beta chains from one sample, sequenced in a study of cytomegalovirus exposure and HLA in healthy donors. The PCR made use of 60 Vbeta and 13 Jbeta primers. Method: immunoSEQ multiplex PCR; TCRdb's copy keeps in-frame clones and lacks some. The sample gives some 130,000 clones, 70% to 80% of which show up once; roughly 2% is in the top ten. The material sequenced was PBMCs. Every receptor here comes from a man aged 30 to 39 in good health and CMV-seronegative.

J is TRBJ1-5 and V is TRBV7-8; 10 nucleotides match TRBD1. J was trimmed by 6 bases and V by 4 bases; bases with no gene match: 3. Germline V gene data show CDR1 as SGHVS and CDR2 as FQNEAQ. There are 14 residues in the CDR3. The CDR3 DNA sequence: TGTGCCAGCAGCTCTGGACAGGGGGGTCAGCCCCAGCATTTT. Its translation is CASSSGQGGQPQHF.

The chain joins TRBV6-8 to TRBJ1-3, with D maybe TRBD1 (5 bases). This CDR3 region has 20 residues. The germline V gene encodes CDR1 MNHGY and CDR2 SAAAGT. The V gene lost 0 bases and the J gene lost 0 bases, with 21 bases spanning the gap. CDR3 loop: CASSYSIGADVSYSGNTIYF. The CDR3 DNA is TGTGCCAGCAGTTACTCGATTGGGGCGGACGTCTCCTACTCTGGAAACACCATATATTTT.

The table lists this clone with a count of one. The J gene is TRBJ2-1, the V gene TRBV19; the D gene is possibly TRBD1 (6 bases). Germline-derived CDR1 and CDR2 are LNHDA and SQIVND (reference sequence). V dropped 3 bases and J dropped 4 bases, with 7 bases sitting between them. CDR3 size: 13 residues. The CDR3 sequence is CASSIQGYNEQFF. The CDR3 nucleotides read TGTGCCAGTAGTATTCAGGGGTACAATGAGCAGTTCTTC.

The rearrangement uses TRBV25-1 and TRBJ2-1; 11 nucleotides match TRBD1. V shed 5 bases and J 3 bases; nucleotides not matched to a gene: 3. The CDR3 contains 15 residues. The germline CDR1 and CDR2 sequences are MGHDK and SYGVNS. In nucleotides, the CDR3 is TGTGCCAGCAGTCTCGGGACAGGGGGCTACAATGAGCAGTTCTTC. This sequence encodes CASSLGTGGYNEQFF.

The CDR3 is CASSKEGKLFF. CDR3 coding DNA: TGTGCCAGCAGTAAGGAGGGTAAACTGTTTTTT. The chain joins TRBV2 to TRBJ1-4, with D unclear. This CDR3 comprises 11 residues. Trimming removed 5 bases at V and 11 bases at J, with 9 bases between. CDR1 SNHLY and CDR2 FYNNEI come from the germline V gene.

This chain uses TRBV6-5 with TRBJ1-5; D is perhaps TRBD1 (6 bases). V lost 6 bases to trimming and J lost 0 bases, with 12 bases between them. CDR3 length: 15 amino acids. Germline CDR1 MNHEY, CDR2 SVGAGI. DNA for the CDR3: TGTGCCAGCAGAAAACAGGGAATTAGCAATCAGCCCCAGCATTTT. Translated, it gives CASRKQGISNQPQHF.

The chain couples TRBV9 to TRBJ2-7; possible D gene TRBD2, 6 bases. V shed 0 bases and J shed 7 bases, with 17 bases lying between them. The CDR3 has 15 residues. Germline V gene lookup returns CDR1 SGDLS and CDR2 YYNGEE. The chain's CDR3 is CASSVVPAGNAEQYF. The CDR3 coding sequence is TGTGCCAGCAGCGTAGTGCCCGCGGGAAACGCAGAGCAGTACTTC.

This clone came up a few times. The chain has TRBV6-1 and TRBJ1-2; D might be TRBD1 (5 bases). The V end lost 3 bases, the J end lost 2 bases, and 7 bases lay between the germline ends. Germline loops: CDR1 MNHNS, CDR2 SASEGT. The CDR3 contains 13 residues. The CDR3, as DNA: TGTGCCAGCAGTGATGCAGGGAACTATGGCTACACCTTC. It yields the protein CASSDAGNYGYTF.

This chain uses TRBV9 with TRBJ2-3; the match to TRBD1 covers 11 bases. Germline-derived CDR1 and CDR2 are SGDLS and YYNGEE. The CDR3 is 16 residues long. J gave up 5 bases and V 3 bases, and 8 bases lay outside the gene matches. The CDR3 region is CASSASSGTGGDTQYF. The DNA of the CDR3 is TGTGCCAGCAGCGCTTCCTCCGGGACAGGGGGAGATACGCAGTATTTT.

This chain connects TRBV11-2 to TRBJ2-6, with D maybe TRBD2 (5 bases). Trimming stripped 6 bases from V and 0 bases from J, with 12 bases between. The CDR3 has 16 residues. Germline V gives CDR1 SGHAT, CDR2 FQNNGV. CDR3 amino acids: CASRQIAGSGANVLTF. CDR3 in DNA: TGTGCCAGCAGGCAAATTGCGGGCTCTGGGGCCAACGTCCTGACTTTC.

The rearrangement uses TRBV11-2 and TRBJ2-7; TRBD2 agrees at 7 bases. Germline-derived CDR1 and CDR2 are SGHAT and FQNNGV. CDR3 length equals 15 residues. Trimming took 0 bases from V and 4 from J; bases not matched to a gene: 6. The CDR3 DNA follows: TGTGCCAGCAGCTTAGATCGTACTAGCGTATACGAGCAGTACTTC. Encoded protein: CASSLDRTSVYEQYF.

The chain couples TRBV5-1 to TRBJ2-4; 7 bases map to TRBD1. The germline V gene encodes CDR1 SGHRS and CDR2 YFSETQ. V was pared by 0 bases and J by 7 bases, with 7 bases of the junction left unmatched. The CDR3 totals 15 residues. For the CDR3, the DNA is TGCGCCAGCAGCTTGGCGGTAGGGGGCGATAACATTCAGTACTTC. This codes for CASSLAVGGDNIQYF.

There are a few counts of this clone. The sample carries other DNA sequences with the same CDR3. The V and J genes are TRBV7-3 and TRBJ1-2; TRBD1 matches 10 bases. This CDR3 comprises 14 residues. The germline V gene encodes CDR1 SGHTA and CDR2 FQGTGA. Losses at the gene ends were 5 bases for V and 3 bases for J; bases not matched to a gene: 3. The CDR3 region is CASSPGTGDYGYTF. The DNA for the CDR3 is TGTGCCAGCAGCCCCGGGACAGGGGACTATGGCTACACCTTC.

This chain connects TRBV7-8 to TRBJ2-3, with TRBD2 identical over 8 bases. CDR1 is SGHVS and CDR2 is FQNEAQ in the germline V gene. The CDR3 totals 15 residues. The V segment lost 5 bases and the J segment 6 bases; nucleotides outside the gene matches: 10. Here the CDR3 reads CASSIQLAESDTQYF. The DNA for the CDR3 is TGTGCCAGCAGCATACAACTAGCGGAGTCTGATACGCAGTATTTT.

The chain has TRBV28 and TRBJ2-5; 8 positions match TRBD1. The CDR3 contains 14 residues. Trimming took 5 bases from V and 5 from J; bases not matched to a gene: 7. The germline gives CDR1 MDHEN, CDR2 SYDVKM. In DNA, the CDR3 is TGTGCCAGCAGTCCAGGCAGGGGGCGGGAGACCCAGTACTTC. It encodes CASSPGRGRETQYF.

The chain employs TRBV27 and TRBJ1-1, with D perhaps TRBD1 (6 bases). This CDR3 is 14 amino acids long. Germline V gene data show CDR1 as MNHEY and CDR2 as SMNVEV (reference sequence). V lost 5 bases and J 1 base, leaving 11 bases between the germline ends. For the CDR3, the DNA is TGTGCCAGCAGTCTATGGGACAAGAACACTGAAGCTTTCTTT. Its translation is CASSLWDKNTEAFF.

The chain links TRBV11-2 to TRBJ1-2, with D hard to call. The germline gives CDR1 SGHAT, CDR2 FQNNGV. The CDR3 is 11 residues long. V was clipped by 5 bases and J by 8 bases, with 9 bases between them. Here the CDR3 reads CASSLGWGYTF. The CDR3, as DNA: TGTGCCAGCAGCCTCGGGTGGGGCTACACCTTC.

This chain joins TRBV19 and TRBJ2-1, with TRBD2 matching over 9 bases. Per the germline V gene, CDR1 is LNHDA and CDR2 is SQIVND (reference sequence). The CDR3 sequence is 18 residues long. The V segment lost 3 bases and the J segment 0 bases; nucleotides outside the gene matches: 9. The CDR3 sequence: CASSMRLAASVSYNEQFF. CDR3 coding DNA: TGTGCCAGTAGTATGAGACTAGCGGCCTCCGTCTCCTACAATGAGCAGTTCTTC. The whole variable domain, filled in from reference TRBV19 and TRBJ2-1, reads DGGITQSPKYLFRKEGQNVTLSCEQNLNHDAMYWYRQDPGQGLRLIYYSQIVNDFQKGDIAEGYSVSREKKESFPLTVTSAQKNPTAFYLCASSMRLAASVSYNEQFFGPGTRLTVL.

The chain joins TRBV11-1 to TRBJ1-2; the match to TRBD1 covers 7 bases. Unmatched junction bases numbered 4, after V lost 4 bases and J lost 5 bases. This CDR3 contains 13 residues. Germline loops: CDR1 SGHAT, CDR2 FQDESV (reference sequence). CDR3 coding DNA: TGTGCCAGCAGCTCAGACAGGGTGTATGGCTACACCTTC. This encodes CASSSDRVYGYTF. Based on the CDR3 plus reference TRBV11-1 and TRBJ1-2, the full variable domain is EAEVAQSPRYKITEKSQAVAFWCDPISGHATLYWYRQILGQGPELLVQFQDESVVDDSQLPKDRFSAERLKGVDSTLKIQPAELGDSAMYLCASSSDRVYGYTFGSGTRLTVV.

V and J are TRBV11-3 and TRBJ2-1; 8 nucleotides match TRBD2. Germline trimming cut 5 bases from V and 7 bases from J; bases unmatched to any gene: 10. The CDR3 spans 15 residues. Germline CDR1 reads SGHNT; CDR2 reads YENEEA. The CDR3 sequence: CASSGRTSPWNEQFF. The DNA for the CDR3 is TGTGCCAGCAGCGGACGGACTAGCCCATGGAATGAGCAGTTCTTC. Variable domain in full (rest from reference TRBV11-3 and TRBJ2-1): EAGVVQSPRYKIIEKKQPVAFWCNPISGHNTLYWYLQNLGQGPELLIRYENEEAVDDSQLPKDRFSAERLKGVDSTLKIQPAELGDSAVYLCASSGRTSPWNEQFFGPGTRLTVL.